This TCR beta chain emerged from a study of T-cell memory formation after mild COVID-19. Whole-study findings and limits: Confirmation of SARS-CoV-2 specificity was lacking for second-wave clones peaking day 37. There were some responding clones in pre-infection memory, which suggested that cross-reactive memory had joined.

TCRdb re-called the 5' RACE reads through MiXCR, storing one row per CDR3 protein. The sample carries hundreds of thousands of distinct CDR3 sequences, more than 15% recorded once. Trimming shortened V by 1 base and J by 7 bases, and 13 bases separated the two germline ends. Germline CDR1 SGHTA, CDR2 FQGNSA. This CDR3 contains 14 residues. For this clonotype: Antigen specificity is unknown.

This sequence was found in a man in his late teens or twenties who had mild COVID-19 (a few samples of this study predate the infection). Cell type and time point are not known. Sequences were obtained from PBMCs or a T cell subset sorted from them (not recorded which). This chain links TRBV7-2 with TRBJ1-2; D is unresolved. The CDR3 loop is CASSLDRDNRGYTF. In nucleotides, the CDR3 is TGTGCCAGCAGCTTAGACCGGGATAATCGTGGCTACACCTTC.